Given below is one T cell receptor (beta chain) in context. The germline V and J ends were trimmed by 2 bases and 7 bases, with 12 bases remaining between them. The CDR3 is 14 residues long. Germline-derived CDR1 and CDR2 are MNHNY and SVGAGI (reference sequence). This sample stems from a study of blood T cell repertoires in COVID-19. Study-wide context: COVID-19 samples collected from the United States, Italy and Spain covered acute and convalescent phases. The cDNA or gDNA used as material had been derived from T cells, B-cell-depleted T cells, or PBMCs.

Assay used: immunoSEQ multiplex PCR; TCRdb lists only in-frame clones, some missing. The sample carries 130,000 or so clones, about 86% recorded once. The source material was peripheral blood. The receptor was isolated from an older woman with acute or convalescent COVID-19. The chain joins TRBV6-6 to TRBJ1-5; the D is unclear. The CDR3 loop reads CASSYPQKKQPQHF. The CDR3 DNA sequence: TGTGCCAGCAGTTACCCCCAGAAGAAACAGCCCCAGCATTTT.